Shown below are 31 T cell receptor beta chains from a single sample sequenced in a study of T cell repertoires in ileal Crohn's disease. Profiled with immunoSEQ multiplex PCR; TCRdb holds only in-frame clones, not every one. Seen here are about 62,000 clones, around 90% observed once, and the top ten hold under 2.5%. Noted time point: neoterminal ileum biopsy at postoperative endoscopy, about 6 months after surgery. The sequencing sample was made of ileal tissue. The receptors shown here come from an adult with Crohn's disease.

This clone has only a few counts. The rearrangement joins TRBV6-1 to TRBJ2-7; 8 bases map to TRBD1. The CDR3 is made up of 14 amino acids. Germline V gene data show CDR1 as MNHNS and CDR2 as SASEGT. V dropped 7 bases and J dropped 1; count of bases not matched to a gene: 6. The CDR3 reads CASTPDRASYEQYF. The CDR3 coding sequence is TGTGCCAGCACCCCGGACAGGGCGTCCTACGAGCAGTACTTC.

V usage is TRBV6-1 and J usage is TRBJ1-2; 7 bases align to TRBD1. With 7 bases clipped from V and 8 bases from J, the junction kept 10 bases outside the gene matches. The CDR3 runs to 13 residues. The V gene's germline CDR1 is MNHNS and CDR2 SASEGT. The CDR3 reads CASTSTGVEGYTF. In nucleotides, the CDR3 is TGTGCCAGCACTTCAACAGGGGTTGAGGGCTACACCTTC.

The CDR3 loop is CASSEYREDTF. CDR3 in DNA: TGTGCCAGCAGTGAGTACAGGGAAGACACCTTC. The V call is TRBV2, the J call TRBJ1-2, with a tentative D call TRBD1 (6 bases). Trimming took 3 bases from V and 12 from J, leaving 11 bases between them. The CDR3 spans 11 residues. Germline CDR1 is SNHLY and CDR2 is FYNNEI. The full variable domain, with the rest looked up from reference TRBV2 and TRBJ1-2, is EPEVTQTPSHQVTQMGQEVILRCVPISNHLYFYWYRQILGQKVEFLVSFYNNEISEKSEIFDDQFSVERPDGSNFTLKIRSTKLEDSAMYFCASSEYREDTFGSGTRLTVV.

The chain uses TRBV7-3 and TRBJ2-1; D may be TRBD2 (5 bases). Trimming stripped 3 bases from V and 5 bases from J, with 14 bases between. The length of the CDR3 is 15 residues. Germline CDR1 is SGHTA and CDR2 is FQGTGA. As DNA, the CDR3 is TGTGCCAGCAGCTTGGTGGGAGCCCCCAACAATGAGCAGTTCTTC. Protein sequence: CASSLVGAPNNEQFF.

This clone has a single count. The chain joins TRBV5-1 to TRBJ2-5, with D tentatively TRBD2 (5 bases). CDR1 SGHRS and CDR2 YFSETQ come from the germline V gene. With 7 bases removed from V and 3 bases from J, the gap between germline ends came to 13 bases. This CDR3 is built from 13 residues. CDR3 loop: CASGRSVKETQYF. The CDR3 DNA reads TGCGCCAGCGGGAGATCAGTAAAAGAGACCCAGTACTTC.

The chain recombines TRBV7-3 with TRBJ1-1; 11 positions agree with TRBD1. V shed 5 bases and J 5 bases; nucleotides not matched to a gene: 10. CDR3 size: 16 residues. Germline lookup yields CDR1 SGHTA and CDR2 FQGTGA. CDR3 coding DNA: TGTGCCAGCAGCCAGACTGGGGACAGGGGGGATACTGAAGCTTTCTTT. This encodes CASSQTGDRGDTEAFF.

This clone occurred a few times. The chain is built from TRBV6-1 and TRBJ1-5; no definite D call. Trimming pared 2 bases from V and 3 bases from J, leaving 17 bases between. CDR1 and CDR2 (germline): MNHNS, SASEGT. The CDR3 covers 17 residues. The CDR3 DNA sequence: TGTGCCAGCAGTGAATTTTCGGTGGCCGACTACAATCAGCCCCAGCATTTT. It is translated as CASSEFSVADYNQPQHF.

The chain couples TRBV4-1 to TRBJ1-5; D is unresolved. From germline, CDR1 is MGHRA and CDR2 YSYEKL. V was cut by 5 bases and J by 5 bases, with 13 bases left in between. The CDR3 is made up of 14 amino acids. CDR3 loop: CASSSISPDQPQHF. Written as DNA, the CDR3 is TGCGCCAGCAGCTCCATATCGCCGGATCAGCCCCAGCATTTT.

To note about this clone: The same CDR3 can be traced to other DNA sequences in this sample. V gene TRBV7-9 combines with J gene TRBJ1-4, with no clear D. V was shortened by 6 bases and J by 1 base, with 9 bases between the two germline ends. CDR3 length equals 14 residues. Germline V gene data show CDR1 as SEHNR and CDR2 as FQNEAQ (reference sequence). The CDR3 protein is CASRREGTNEKLFF. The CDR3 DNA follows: TGTGCCAGCAGAAGGGAGGGAACTAATGAAAAACTGTTTTTT. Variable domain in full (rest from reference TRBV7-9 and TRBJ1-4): DTGVSQNPRHKITKRGQNVTFRCDPISEHNRLYWYRQTLGQGPEFLTYFQNEAQLEKSRLLSDRFSAERPKGSFSTLEIQRTEQGDSAMYLCASRREGTNEKLFFGSGTQLSVL.

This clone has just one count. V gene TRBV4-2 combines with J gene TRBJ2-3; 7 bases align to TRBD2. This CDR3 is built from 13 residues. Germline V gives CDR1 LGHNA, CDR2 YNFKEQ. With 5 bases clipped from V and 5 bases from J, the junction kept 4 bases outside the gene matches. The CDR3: CASSLPGGDTQYF. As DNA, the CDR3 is TGTGCCAGCAGCTTACCGGGAGGAGATACGCAGTATTTT.

The CDR3 is CASSQWGGRVDSPLHF. The CDR3 region has the DNA TGTGCCAGCAGTCAATGGGGGGGCAGGGTGGATTCACCCCTCCACTTT. V gene TRBV27 combines with J gene TRBJ1-6, with a possible D match to TRBD1 (6 bases). Trimming removed 5 bases at V and 8 bases at J, with 19 bases between. The germline CDR1 and CDR2 sequences are MNHEY and SMNVEV (reference sequence). The CDR3 consists of 16 residues.

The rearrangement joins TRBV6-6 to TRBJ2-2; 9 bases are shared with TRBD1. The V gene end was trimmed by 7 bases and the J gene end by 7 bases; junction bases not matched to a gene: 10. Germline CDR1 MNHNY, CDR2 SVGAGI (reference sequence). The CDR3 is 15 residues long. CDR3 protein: CASTIQTGGGGELFF. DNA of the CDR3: TGTGCCAGCACCATACAAACAGGGGGCGGCGGGGAGCTGTTTTTT.

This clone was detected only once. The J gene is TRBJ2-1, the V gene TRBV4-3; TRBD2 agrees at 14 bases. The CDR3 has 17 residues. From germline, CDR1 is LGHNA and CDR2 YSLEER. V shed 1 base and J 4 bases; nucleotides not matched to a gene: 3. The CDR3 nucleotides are TGCGCCAGCAGCCAAGCGACTAGCGGGAGGGCGTACAATGAGCAGTTCTTC. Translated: CASSQATSGRAYNEQFF.

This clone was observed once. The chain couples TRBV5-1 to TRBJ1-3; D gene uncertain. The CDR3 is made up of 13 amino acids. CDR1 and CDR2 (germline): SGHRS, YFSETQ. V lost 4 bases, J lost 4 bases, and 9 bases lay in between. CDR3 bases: TGCGCCAGCAGCGAGGGCTCAGGAAACACCATATATTTT. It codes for CASSEGSGNTIYF.

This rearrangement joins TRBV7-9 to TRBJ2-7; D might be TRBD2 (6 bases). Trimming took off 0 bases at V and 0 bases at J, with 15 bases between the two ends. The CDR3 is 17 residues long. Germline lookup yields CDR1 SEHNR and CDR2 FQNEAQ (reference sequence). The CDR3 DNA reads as TGTGCCAGCAGCTTAGCGCTAGTGGGAGGTTTCTCCTACGAGCAGTACTTC. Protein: CASSLALVGGFSYEQYF.

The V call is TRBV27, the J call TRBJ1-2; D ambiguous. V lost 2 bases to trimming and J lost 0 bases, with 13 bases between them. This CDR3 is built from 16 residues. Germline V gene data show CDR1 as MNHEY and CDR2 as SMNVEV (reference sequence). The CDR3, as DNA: TGTGCCAGCAGTTTAAGGCAGGTCTCGGCTAACTATGGCTACACCTTC. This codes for CASSLRQVSANYGYTF.

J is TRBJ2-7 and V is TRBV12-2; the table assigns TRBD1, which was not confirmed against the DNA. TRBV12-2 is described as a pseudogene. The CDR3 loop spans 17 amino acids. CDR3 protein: CASRLARTQGASYEQYV. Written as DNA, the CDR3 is TGTGCAAGTCGCTTAGCGCGGACACAGGGGGCTTCCTACGAGCAGTACGTC.

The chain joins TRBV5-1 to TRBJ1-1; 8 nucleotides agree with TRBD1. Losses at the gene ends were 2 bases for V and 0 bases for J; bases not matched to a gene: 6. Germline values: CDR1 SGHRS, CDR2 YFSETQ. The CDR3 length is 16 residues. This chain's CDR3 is CASSFTGGNLNTEAFF. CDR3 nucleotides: TGCGCCAGCAGCTTTACAGGGGGGAATCTGAACACTGAAGCTTTCTTT.

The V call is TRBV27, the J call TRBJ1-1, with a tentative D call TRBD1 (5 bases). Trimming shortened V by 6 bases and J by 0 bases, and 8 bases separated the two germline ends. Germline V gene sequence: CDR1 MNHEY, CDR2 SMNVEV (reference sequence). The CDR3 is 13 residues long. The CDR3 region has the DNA TGTGCCAGCAGGACGACAGTGAACACTGAAGCTTTCTTT. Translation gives CASRTTVNTEAFF.

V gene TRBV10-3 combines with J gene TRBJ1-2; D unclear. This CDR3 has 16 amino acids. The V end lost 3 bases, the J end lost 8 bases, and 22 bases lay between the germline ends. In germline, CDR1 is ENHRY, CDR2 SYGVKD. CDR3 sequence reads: CAISDSGAARERGYTF. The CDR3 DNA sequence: TGTGCCATCAGTGACTCAGGCGCCGCGCGGGAACGCGGCTACACCTTC.

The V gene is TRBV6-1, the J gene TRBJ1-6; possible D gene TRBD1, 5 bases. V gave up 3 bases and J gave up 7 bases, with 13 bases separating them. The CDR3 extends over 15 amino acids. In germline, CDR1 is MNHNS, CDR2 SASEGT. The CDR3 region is CASSELGAGNSPLHF. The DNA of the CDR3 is TGTGCCAGCAGTGAGTTAGGGGCCGGGAATTCACCCCTCCACTTT.

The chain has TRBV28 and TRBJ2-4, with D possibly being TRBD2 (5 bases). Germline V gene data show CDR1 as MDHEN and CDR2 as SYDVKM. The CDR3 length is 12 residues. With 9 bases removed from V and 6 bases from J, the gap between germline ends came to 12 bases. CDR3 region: CASREGGNIQYF. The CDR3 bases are TGTGCCAGTAGAGAGGGCGGAAACATTCAGTACTTC.

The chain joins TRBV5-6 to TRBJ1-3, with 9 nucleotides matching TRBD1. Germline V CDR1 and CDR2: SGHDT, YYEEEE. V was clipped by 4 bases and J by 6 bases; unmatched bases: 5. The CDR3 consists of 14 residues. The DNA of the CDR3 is TGTGCCAGCAGCCACAGACAGGGGGTAAACACCATATATTTT. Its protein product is CASSHRQGVNTIYF. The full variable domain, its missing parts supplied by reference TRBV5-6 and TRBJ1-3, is DAGVTQSPTHLIKTRGQQVTLRCSPKSGHDTVSWYQQALGQGPQFIFQYYEEEERQRGNFPDRFSGHQFPNYSSELNVNALLLGDSALYLCASSHRQGVNTIYFGEGSWLTVV.

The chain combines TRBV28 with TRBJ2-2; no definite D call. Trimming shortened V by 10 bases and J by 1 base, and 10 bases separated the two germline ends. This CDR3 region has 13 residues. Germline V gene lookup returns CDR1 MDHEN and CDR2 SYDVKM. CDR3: CATPHRNTGELFF. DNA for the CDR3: TGTGCCACCCCACACAGGAACACCGGGGAGCTGTTTTTT.

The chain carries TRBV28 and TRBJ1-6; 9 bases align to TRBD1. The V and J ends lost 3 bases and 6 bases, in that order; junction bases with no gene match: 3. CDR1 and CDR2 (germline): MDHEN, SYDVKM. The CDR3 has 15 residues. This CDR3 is CASSFWTGANSPLHF. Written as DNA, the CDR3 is TGTGCCAGCAGTTTTTGGACAGGGGCTAATTCACCCCTCCACTTT.

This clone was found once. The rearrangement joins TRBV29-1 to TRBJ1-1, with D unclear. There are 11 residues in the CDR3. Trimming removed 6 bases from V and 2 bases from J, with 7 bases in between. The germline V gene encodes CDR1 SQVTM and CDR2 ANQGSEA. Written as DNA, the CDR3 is TGCAGCGTAAGAGGTAACACTGAAGCTTTCTTT. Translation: CSVRGNTEAFF.

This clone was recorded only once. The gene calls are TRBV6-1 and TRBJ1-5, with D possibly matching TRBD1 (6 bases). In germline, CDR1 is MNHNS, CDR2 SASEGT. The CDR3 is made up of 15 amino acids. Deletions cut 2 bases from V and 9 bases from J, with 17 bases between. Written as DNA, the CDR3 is TGTGCCAGCAGTGAACACTCCGGGGGGCTGGGGCCCCAGCATTTT. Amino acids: CASSEHSGGLGPQHF.

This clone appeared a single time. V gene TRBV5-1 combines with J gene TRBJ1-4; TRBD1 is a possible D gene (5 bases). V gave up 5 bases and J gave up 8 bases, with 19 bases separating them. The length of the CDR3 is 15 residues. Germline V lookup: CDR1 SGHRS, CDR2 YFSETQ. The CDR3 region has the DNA TGCGCCAGCAGTTCGCCGGGACTTGAGGGAGAAAAACTGTTTTTT. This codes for CASSSPGLEGEKLFF.

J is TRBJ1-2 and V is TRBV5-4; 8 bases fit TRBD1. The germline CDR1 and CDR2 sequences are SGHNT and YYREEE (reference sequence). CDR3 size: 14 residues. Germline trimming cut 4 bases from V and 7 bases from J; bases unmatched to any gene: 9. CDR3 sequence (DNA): TGTGCCAGCAGCGGTCCGGGACAGGTTGGTGGCTACACCTTC. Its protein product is CASSGPGQVGGYTF.

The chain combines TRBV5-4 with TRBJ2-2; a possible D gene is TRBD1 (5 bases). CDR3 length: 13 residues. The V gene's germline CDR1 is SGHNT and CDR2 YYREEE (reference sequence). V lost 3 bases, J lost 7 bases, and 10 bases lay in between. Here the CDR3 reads CASSSPRVGELFF. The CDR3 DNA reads TGTGCCAGCAGCTCGCCCAGGGTCGGGGAGCTGTTTTTT.

The CDR3 is CASIPNTGELFF. The CDR3 DNA is TGTGCCAGCATCCCAAACACCGGGGAGCTGTTTTTT. This sequence joins TRBV6-1 and TRBJ2-2; D remains ambiguous. Trimming cost V 7 bases and J 2 bases, with 5 bases left between them. The CDR3 loop spans 12 amino acids. Germline lookup yields CDR1 MNHNS and CDR2 SASEGT.